One and the same sample provided the 24 T cell receptor beta chains below, sequenced in a study of cytomegalovirus exposure and HLA in healthy donors (dated by TCRdb to the late 2010s). Library construction relied on the immunoSEQ multiplex PCR assay. For the multiplex PCR, a mixture combining 60 forward primers for TCR Vbeta segments and 13 reverse primers for TCR Jbeta segments was used. Here the immuneACCESS table is served through TCRdb, limited to in-frame sequences with V and J called. Missing clones are a known gap in these copies; in checked studies unresolved V genes cover under half, and the rest lacks a known reason. The table for this sample records 96,000 or so clones. The ten largest clones represent around 3.4% of the sample. The source material was PBMCs. These receptors were obtained from a woman between 25 and 40 years old in good health and CMV-seronegative.

The V call is TRBV6-1, the J call TRBJ2-7; D unclear. Looked up from germline, CDR1 is MNHNS and CDR2 is SASEGT. V was shortened by 1 base and J by 2 bases, with 9 bases between the two germline ends. The CDR3 length is 14 residues. Here the CDR3 DNA reads TGTGCCAGCAGTGAAGGGTTAGAAGCCTACGAGCAGTACTTC. Residues: CASSEGLEAYEQYF.

This rearrangement joins TRBV6-1 to TRBJ2-7, with TRBD2 matching over 13 bases. The trim removed 6 bases at V and 4 bases at J, leaving 6 bases unmatched. The CDR3 spans 15 residues. Germline CDR1 and CDR2: MNHNS and SASEGT. CDR3 coding DNA: TGTGCCAGCAGCCGTGCGACTAGCGGGAGGTACGAGCAGTACTTC. Translating it yields CASSRATSGRYEQYF.

This sequence joins TRBV7-9 and TRBJ2-3, with D possibly being TRBD2 (5 bases). Trimming took off 1 base at V and 2 bases at J, with 13 bases between the two ends. Germline assignment: CDR1 SEHNR and CDR2 FQNEAQ (reference sequence). This CDR3 contains 16 residues. The CDR3 sequence is CASSLEPSDFTDTQYF. The CDR3 bases are TGTGCCAGCAGCTTAGAACCCTCGGACTTCACAGATACGCAGTATTTT.

The chain joins TRBV9 to TRBJ1-6; 7 bases fit TRBD1. V lost 3 bases to trimming and J lost 7 bases; unmatched junction nucleotides: 10. This CDR3 has 16 amino acids. CDR1 is SGDLS, CDR2 YYNGEE, per germline. The CDR3 DNA reads as TGTGCCAGCAGCGCACAGGGGCAACCCTTAAATTCACCCCTCCACTTT. It is translated as CASSAQGQPLNSPLHF.

V usage is TRBV5-4 and J usage is TRBJ2-3, with D unclear. Trimming left V 1 base short and J 2 bases short, with 14 bases between. CDR3 size: 16 residues. From germline, CDR1 is SGHNT and CDR2 YYREEE (reference sequence). The CDR3 nucleotides are TGTGCCAGCAGCTTGCTTGAACAGAAAAACACAGATACGCAGTATTTT. It translates to CASSLLEQKNTDTQYF.

This rearrangement joins TRBV18 to TRBJ2-7; 7 bases are a match to TRBD1. CDR1 and CDR2 from the germline V gene are KGHSH and LQKENI. V shed 1 base and J 2 bases; nucleotides not matched to a gene: 2. The CDR3 is made up of 14 amino acids. The DNA for the CDR3 is TGTGCCAGCTCACCACAGGGGGCGGCCTACGAGCAGTACTTC. This encodes CASSPQGAAYEQYF. The variable domain in full, with the rest retrieved from reference TRBV18 and TRBJ2-7, is NAGVMQNPRHLVRRRGQEARLRCSPMKGHSHVYWYRQLPEEGLKFMVYLQKENIIDESGMPKERFSAEFPKEGPSILRIQQVVRGDSAAYFCASSPQGAAYEQYFGPGTRLTVT.

The rearrangement joins TRBV28 to TRBJ1-1, with 7 nucleotides matching TRBD1. Trimming cost V 4 bases and J 2 bases; bases outside gene matches: 4. CDR1 is MDHEN and CDR2 is SYDVKM in the germline V gene. The CDR3 length is 14 residues. The CDR3 coding sequence is TGTGCCAGCAGTTGGGGACAGAGAAACACTGAAGCTTTCTTT. Amino acids: CASSWGQRNTEAFF.

This chain links TRBV15 with TRBJ1-5; a possible D gene is TRBD1 (6 bases). CDR3 length: 15 residues. Germline lookup yields CDR1 LNHNV and CDR2 YYDKDF (reference sequence). Trimming cost V 2 bases and J 2 bases, with 10 bases left between them. CDR3 nucleotides: TGTGCCACCAGCAGACCTAACAGGGGCAATCAGCCCCAGCATTTT. Residues: CATSRPNRGNQPQHF.

The chain combines TRBV28 with TRBJ2-1; 11 positions match TRBD2. Germline-derived CDR1 and CDR2 are MDHEN and SYDVKM. The length of the CDR3 is 15 residues. The ends lost 5 bases at V and 8 bases at J; junction bases unmatched: 8. In nucleotides, the CDR3 is TGTGCCAGCAGTCTGGCCGGGACTAGCGGAGATGAGCAGTTCTTC. Residues: CASSLAGTSGDEQFF.

The CDR3 DNA is TGTGCCAGCAGCATAGGGGCCGCCGAGGCTTTCTTT. The encoded protein is CASSIGAAEAFF. The chain has TRBV7-9 and TRBJ1-1; maybe TRBD1 (5 bases). Trimming pared 5 bases from V and 11 bases from J, leaving 15 bases between. The germline V gene encodes CDR1 SEHNR and CDR2 FQNEAQ (reference sequence). This CDR3 comprises 12 residues.

This chain connects TRBV5-1 to TRBJ2-6; the match to TRBD1 covers 9 bases. V was pared by 2 bases and J by 0 bases, with 9 bases of the junction left unmatched. The CDR3 is 19 residues long. The germline V gene has CDR1 SGHRS and CDR2 YFSETQ. Here the CDR3 reads CASSLPPGTGNSGANVLTF. The CDR3 DNA reads TGCGCCAGCAGCTTACCCCCGGGGACAGGGAACTCTGGGGCCAACGTCCTGACTTTC.

The chain carries TRBV7-9 and TRBJ2-7, with 12 positions matching TRBD2. Germline CDR1 is SEHNR and CDR2 is FQNEAQ (reference sequence). V lost 4 bases, J lost 0 bases, and 1 base stayed unmatched. CDR3 size: 15 residues. The CDR3 DNA follows: TGTGCCAGCAGCTCTAGCGGGGGGGTCTCCTACGAGCAGTACTTC. As protein: CASSSSGGVSYEQYF.

The gene calls are TRBV4-1 and TRBJ2-7; TRBD2 is a possible D gene (7 bases). The CDR3 has 16 amino acids. Germline CDR1 and CDR2: MGHRA and YSYEKL. V gave up 4 bases and J gave up 1 base, with 17 bases separating them. In DNA form, the CDR3 reads TGCGCCAGCAGCCCCGGGCGAGGGGGGGGTTCCTACGAGCAGTACTTC. Its translation: CASSPGRGGGSYEQYF.

This chain's CDR3 is CAIKEAGASTDTQYF. The CDR3 DNA follows: TGTGCCATCAAGGAAGCGGGAGCGAGCACAGATACGCAGTATTTT. The rearrangement uses TRBV10-3 and TRBJ2-3; 8 bases agree with TRBD2. Looked up from germline, CDR1 is ENHRY and CDR2 is SYGVKD. The CDR3 loop spans 15 amino acids. V shed 7 bases and J 0 bases; nucleotides not matched to a gene: 6.

This chain links TRBV7-2 with TRBJ2-7, with 8 bases identical to TRBD1. V shed 7 bases and J 3 bases; nucleotides not matched to a gene: 8. CDR3 length: 14 amino acids. The germline V gene has CDR1 SGHTA and CDR2 FQGNSA. The CDR3 loop reads CASTKGQDFYEQYF. The CDR3 DNA sequence: TGTGCCAGCACCAAGGGACAGGATTTCTACGAGCAGTACTTC.

V gene TRBV9 combines with J gene TRBJ2-1; TRBD2 matches 15 bases. Germline assignment: CDR1 SGDLS and CDR2 YYNGEE. There are 18 residues in the CDR3. The V gene end was trimmed by 4 bases and the J gene end by 6 bases; junction bases not matched to a gene: 11. DNA of the CDR3: TGTGCCAGCAGCCCCTCCTGGACTAGCGGGAGGGTTGCCAATGAGCAGTTCTTC. Translation gives CASSPSWTSGRVANEQFF. The whole variable domain, filled in from reference TRBV9 and TRBJ2-1, reads DSGVTQTPKHLITATGQRVTLRCSPRSGDLSVYWYQQSLDQGLQFLIQYYNGEERAKGNILERFSAQQFPDLHSELNLSSLELGDSALYFCASSPSWTSGRVANEQFFGPGTRLTVL.

The CDR3 protein is CASSLGGTPYNEQFF. The CDR3 DNA follows: TGTGCCAGCAGCTTGGGCGGGACCCCCTACAATGAGCAGTTCTTC. This chain links TRBV5-6 with TRBJ2-1; perhaps TRBD2 as D (6 bases). Germline V gives CDR1 SGHDT, CDR2 YYEEEE. Trimming stripped 0 bases from V and 2 bases from J, with 9 bases between. This CDR3 region has 15 residues.

This rearrangement joins TRBV28 to TRBJ2-7, with unresolved D. Germline V gene lookup returns CDR1 MDHEN and CDR2 SYDVKM. V shed 3 bases and J shed 2 bases, with 8 bases lying between them. The CDR3 consists of 13 residues. The CDR3 protein is CASSLYPAYEQYF. The DNA of the CDR3 is TGTGCCAGCAGTTTGTATCCAGCCTACGAGCAGTACTTC.

The rearrangement links TRBV5-6 to TRBJ2-3; 8 bases are shared with TRBD2. This CDR3 has 14 residues. After removal of 3 bases from V and 1 base from J, the junction contained 1 base not matched to a gene. Germline CDR1 SGHDT, CDR2 YYEEEE. The CDR3 DNA is TGTGCCAGCAGCTATAGCGGGGGCACAGATACGCAGTATTTT. Protein sequence: CASSYSGGTDTQYF.

The rearrangement links TRBV19 to TRBJ2-5, with D possibly matching TRBD1 (6 bases). Germline V gene sequence: CDR1 LNHDA, CDR2 SQIVND (reference sequence). The V gene lost 5 bases and the J gene lost 3 bases, with 13 bases spanning the gap. The CDR3 is 14 residues long. The CDR3 sequence: CASSPSWTEETQYF. CDR3 bases: TGTGCCAGTAGTCCCTCTTGGACAGAAGAGACCCAGTACTTC.

This chain connects TRBV5-3 to TRBJ1-2; D may be TRBD1 (5 bases). TRBV5-3 is an ORF, with its function uncertain. The V end lost 4 bases, the J end lost 6 bases, and 16 bases lay between the germline ends. The CDR3 has 14 amino acids. This CDR3 reads CARSQRCRGDGYTF. The CDR3 DNA reads TGTGCCAGAAGCCAAAGGTGCCGGGGGGATGGCTACACCTTC.

This sequence joins TRBV6-6 and TRBJ2-3; 8 bases fit TRBD2. Germline V gene sequence: CDR1 MNHNY, CDR2 SVGAGI (reference sequence). The CDR3 consists of 16 residues. V was clipped by 4 bases and J by 2 bases; unmatched bases: 8. In DNA form, the CDR3 reads TGTGCCAGCAGTTCCCCCGGGAGGGCCTTCACAGATACGCAGTATTTT. Its protein is CASSSPGRAFTDTQYF.

The chain joins TRBV30 to TRBJ2-5, with unresolved D. CDR1 is GTSNPN and CDR2 is SVGIG in the germline V gene (reference sequence). The V end lost 4 bases, the J end lost 1 base, and 4 bases lay between the germline ends. This CDR3 has 11 residues. CDR3 DNA sequence: TGTGCCTGGACGGTCCAAGAGACCCAGTACTTC. Residues: CAWTVQETQYF.

The chain carries TRBV4-1 and TRBJ2-7; D is uncertain. This CDR3 contains 17 residues. Germline V CDR1 and CDR2: MGHRA, YSYEKL. The V end lost 1 base, the J end lost 2 bases, and 18 bases lay between the germline ends. For the CDR3, the DNA is TGCGCCAGCAGCCAAGCCCCTGACTTACTACAAGCCTACGAGCAGTACTTC. As protein: CASSQAPDLLQAYEQYF.